The next 7 T cell receptor beta chains were all read from a single sample in a study of blood T cell repertoires in COVID-19. Libraries were prepared by immunoSEQ multiplex PCR; TCRdb keeps only in-frame clonotypes and omits some of them. The table records under 300,000 clones, just over 90% of them present only once. Sequencing was done on a sample of PBMCs or T cells enriched from blood (not recorded which). These receptors originate from a woman aged 18-29 years who had recovered from COVID-19.

The V and J genes are TRBV4-2 and TRBJ2-2; 8 bases line up with TRBD2. The V segment lost 4 bases and the J segment 6 bases; nucleotides outside the gene matches: 13. The CDR3 runs 17 residues. Germline-derived CDR1 and CDR2 are LGHNA and YNFKEQ. This CDR3 reads CASSLSGTGGPAGELFF. The DNA of the CDR3 is TGTGCCAGCAGCCTCAGCGGGACGGGAGGGCCAGCCGGGGAGCTGTTTTTT.

This chain links TRBV11-2 with TRBJ2-1; a possible D gene is TRBD1 (5 bases). The V end was cut by 0 bases, the J end by 9 bases, with 12 bases between. Looked up from germline, CDR1 is SGHAT and CDR2 is FQNNGV. The CDR3 runs to 14 residues. CDR3 protein: CASSLDDDSAEQFF. CDR3 sequence (DNA): TGTGCCAGCAGCTTAGATGACGACAGTGCTGAGCAGTTCTTC.

This chain connects TRBV4-2 to TRBJ1-2; D perhaps matches TRBD1 (6 bases). Between the trimmed V and J ends, which lost 4 bases and 6 bases, there was a span of 12 bases. The CDR3 is 13 amino acids. Germline CDR1 reads LGHNA; CDR2 reads YNFKEQ. CDR3 sequence: CASSREQGNGYTF. The CDR3 DNA reads as TGTGCCAGCAGCCGTGAACAGGGAAATGGCTACACCTTC.

The chain links TRBV12-5 to TRBJ2-3; the match to TRBD2 covers 7 bases. Per germline, CDR1 LGHNT and CDR2 FRNRAP. V shed 0 bases and J 2 bases; nucleotides not matched to a gene: 8. The CDR3 is 17 amino acids. CDR3 loop: CASGLVLAEGNTDTQYF. In nucleotides, the CDR3 is TGTGCTAGTGGTTTGGTCCTAGCGGAGGGAAACACAGATACGCAGTATTTT.

The rearrangement links TRBV5-1 to TRBJ2-5, with 8 nucleotides matching TRBD1. V was clipped by 0 bases and J by 5 bases; unmatched bases: 6. The CDR3 is 15 residues long. The germline V gene encodes CDR1 SGHRS and CDR2 YFSETQ. The CDR3 loop is CASSLAGRGLETQYF. CDR3 nucleotides: TGCGCCAGCAGCTTGGCCGGCAGGGGGCTCGAGACCCAGTACTTC.

V usage is TRBV6-5 and J usage is TRBJ1-2, with TRBD1 matching 9 bases. The junction had 11 bases not matched to a gene; V was cut back by 10 bases and J by 5 bases. Germline V gene lookup returns CDR1 MNHEY and CDR2 SVGAGI. The CDR3 spans 14 residues. The CDR3 sequence is CATHRPGTGYGYTF. The CDR3 DNA reads as TGTGCCACGCACCGACCCGGGACAGGGTATGGCTACACCTTC.

The V call is TRBV19, the J call TRBJ1-3; unclear D gene. Germline lookup yields CDR1 LNHDA and CDR2 SQIVND (reference sequence). The CDR3 sequence is 16 residues long. V gave up 5 bases and J gave up 8 bases, with 22 bases separating them. CDR3 DNA: TGTGCCAGTAGTGTCGATTATGCGATTTCTTTAGACACCATATATTTT. It translates to CASSVDYAISLDTIYF.